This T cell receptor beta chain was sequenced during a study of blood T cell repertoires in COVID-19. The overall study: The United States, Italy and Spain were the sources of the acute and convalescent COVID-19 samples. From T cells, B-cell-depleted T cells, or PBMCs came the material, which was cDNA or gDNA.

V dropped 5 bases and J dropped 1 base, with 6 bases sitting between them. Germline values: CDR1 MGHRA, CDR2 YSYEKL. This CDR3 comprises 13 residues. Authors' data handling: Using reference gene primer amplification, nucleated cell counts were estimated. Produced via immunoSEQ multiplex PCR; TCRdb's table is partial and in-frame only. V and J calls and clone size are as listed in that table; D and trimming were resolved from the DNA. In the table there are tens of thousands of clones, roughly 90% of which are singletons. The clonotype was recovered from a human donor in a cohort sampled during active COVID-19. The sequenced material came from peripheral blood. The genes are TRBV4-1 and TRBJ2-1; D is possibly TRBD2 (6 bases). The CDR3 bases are TGCGCCAGCAGCGGGGGGTCCTACAATGAGCAGTTCTTC. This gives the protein CASSGGSYNEQFF.